Listed below are T cell receptor beta chains from one sample, sequenced in a study of follicular helper T cells after annual influenza vaccination. Sequenced by immunoSEQ multiplex PCR; TCRdb stores in-frame clones only, minus some. The table has roughly 9,700 clones, around four fifths seen once; the top ten hold approximately 0.37%. The sample was CXCR5- memory CD4+ T cells sorted from blood, taken 7 days after influenza vaccination. The receptors come from an adult who received the influenza vaccine. CDR3s include the opening cysteine and the closing phenylalanine or tryptophan. A D gene is named only where the DNA matches it firmly. A row's size may be missing; if present it is once, few, many or a size class.

D gene: TRBD1; J gene: TRBJ2-7; clone size: NA; V gene: TRBV5-1; CDR3 DNA: TGCGCCAGCAGCTTGGAACCACAGGGGCTGATGTACTTC; CDR3 protein: CASSLEPQGLMYF
D gene: NA; J gene: TRBJ1-1; clone size: NA; V gene: TRBV7-3; CDR3 DNA: TGTGCCAGCAGCCGGGGGCCGGGATCGGTCACTGAAGCTTTCTTT; CDR3 protein: CASSRGPGSVTEAFF
D gene: NA; J gene: TRBJ2-7; clone size: NA; V gene: TRBV5-6; CDR3 DNA: TGTGCCAGCAGCTTGAGGGTAGGGATCTCCTACGAGCAGTACTTC; CDR3 protein: CASSLRVGISYEQYF
D gene: TRBD2; J gene: TRBJ2-3; clone size: NA; V gene: TRBV5-1; CDR3 DNA: TGCGCCAGCAGCTTCCTAGCGGGGGCCCATCTAATTAGCACAGATACGCAGTATTTT; CDR3 protein: CASSFLAGAHLISTDTQYF
D gene: NA; J gene: TRBJ2-2; clone size: once; V gene: TRBV7-2; CDR3 DNA: TGTGCCAGCAGCCCTACCGAATTGAGACAGAGAAGGTCCGGGGAGCTGTTTTTT; CDR3 protein: CASSPTELRQRRSGELFF
D gene: NA; J gene: TRBJ1-5; clone size: NA; V gene: TRBV19; CDR3 DNA: TGTGCCAGTAGTATAGATATGAGGGGGTCTGGCAATCAGCCCCAGCATTTT; CDR3 protein: CASSIDMRGSGNQPQHF
D gene: NA; J gene: TRBJ2-2; clone size: NA; V gene: TRBV6-1; CDR3 DNA: TGTGCCAGCAGTGAACGCCCCACCGGGGAGCTGTTTTTT; CDR3 protein: CASSERPTGELFF
D gene: NA; J gene: TRBJ1-1; clone size: NA; V gene: TRBV6-5; CDR3 DNA: TGTGCCAGCAGACAGGGAGGAGCTTTCTTT; CDR3 protein: CASRQGGAFF
D gene: NA; J gene: TRBJ1-4; clone size: NA; V gene: TRBV7-8; CDR3 DNA: TGTGCCAGCAGCCGGACACGCTATAATGAAAAACTGTTTTTT; CDR3 protein: CASSRTRYNEKLFF
D gene: NA; J gene: TRBJ2-7; clone size: NA; V gene: TRBV30; CDR3 DNA: TGTGCCTGGACCCCCCTCGATCGGGACTCCTACGAGCAGTACTTC; CDR3 protein: CAWTPLDRDSYEQYF
D gene: NA; J gene: TRBJ2-5; clone size: NA; V gene: TRBV5-1; CDR3 DNA: TGCGCCAGCAGCCCCCAGGGCGAGACCCAGTACTTC; CDR3 protein: CASSPQGETQYF
D gene: NA; J gene: TRBJ2-5; clone size: NA; V gene: TRBV5-1; CDR3 DNA: TGCGCCAGCAGCTGGGAGCCAACCCGACGCCAAGAGACCCAGTACTTC; CDR3 protein: CASSWEPTRRQETQYF
D gene: NA; J gene: TRBJ1-4; clone size: NA; V gene: TRBV5-1; CDR3 DNA: TGCGCCAGCAGCCCTATTTCGCAGGGAGGTAATGAAAAACTGTTTTTT; CDR3 protein: CASSPISQGGNEKLFF
D gene: TRBD1; J gene: TRBJ1-6; clone size: NA; V gene: TRBV6-6; CDR3 DNA: TGTGCCAGCAGTTACTCCAACAGGGGGCTACAACCCCTCCACTTT; CDR3 protein: CASSYSNRGLQPLHF
D gene: TRBD1; J gene: TRBJ1-2; clone size: NA; V gene: TRBV7-6; CDR3 DNA: TGTGCCAGCAGCCAACAGGGGGCGCGGGATGGCTACACCTTC; CDR3 protein: CASSQQGARDGYTF
D gene: NA; J gene: TRBJ2-6; clone size: NA; V gene: TRBV18; CDR3 DNA: TGTGCCAGCTCACCACTCGCAAGCTCTGGGGCCAACGTCCTGACTTTC; CDR3 protein: CASSPLASSGANVLTF
D gene: NA; J gene: TRBJ1-1; clone size: NA; V gene: TRBV10-3; CDR3 DNA: TGTGCCATCAGCCCTGGACAAACAAACACTGAAGCTTTCTTT; CDR3 protein: CAISPGQTNTEAFF
D gene: NA; J gene: TRBJ1-1; clone size: few; V gene: TRBV30; CDR3 DNA: TGTGCTGGGGGCTTCCCTGAAGCTTTCTTT; CDR3 protein: CAGGFPEAFF
D gene: NA; J gene: TRBJ2-2; clone size: NA; V gene: TRBV11-3; CDR3 DNA: TGTGCCAGCAGCTTAGTTCAGGCCGGGGAGCTGTTTTTT; CDR3 protein: CASSLVQAGELFF
D gene: TRBD1; J gene: TRBJ1-2; clone size: few; V gene: TRBV6-5; CDR3 DNA: TGTGCCAGCAGTTACTCGACAGGGGCTACCTATGGAGGCTACACCTTC; CDR3 protein: CASSYSTGATYGGYTF
D gene: NA; J gene: TRBJ2-3; clone size: NA; V gene: TRBV21-1; CDR3 DNA: TGTGCCAGCAGCAAAGTGGGGGACCTAGGGGATATAGCAGATACGCAGTATTTT; CDR3 protein: CASSKVGDLGDIADTQYF
D gene: NA; J gene: TRBJ2-5; clone size: NA; V gene: TRBV11-2; CDR3 DNA: TGTGCCAGCAGCTTCACGGGGGGCACAGAGACCCAGTACTTC; CDR3 protein: CASSFTGGTETQYF
D gene: TRBD2; J gene: TRBJ2-7; clone size: NA; V gene: TRBV5-4; CDR3 DNA: TGTGCCAGCAGACGTAGCGGGGGGGCCCTCGAGCAGTACTTC; CDR3 protein: CASRRSGGALEQYF
D gene: TRBD1; J gene: TRBJ2-7; clone size: few; V gene: TRBV18; CDR3 DNA: TGTGCCAGCTCACCCCGACAGGGCACCTACGAGCAGTACTTC; CDR3 protein: CASSPRQGTYEQYF
D gene: NA; J gene: TRBJ2-5; clone size: NA; V gene: TRBV5-1; CDR3 DNA: TGCGCCAGCAGCTTGAACAGGGATATACAGACCCAGTACTTC; CDR3 protein: CASSLNRDIQTQYF
D gene: NA; J gene: TRBJ1-6; clone size: NA; V gene: TRBV7-2; CDR3 DNA: TGTGCCAGCAGCTTAATGGCCCGTAATTCACCCCTCCACTTT; CDR3 protein: CASSLMARNSPLHF
D gene: NA; J gene: TRBJ1-1; clone size: NA; V gene: TRBV19; CDR3 DNA: TGTGCCAGTAGTATTATCGGGGCCCGAGCTTTCTTT; CDR3 protein: CASSIIGARAFF
D gene: NA; J gene: TRBJ1-2; clone size: NA; V gene: TRBV18; CDR3 DNA: TGTGCCAGCTCACCATTCTCGCAGGGGACGAACTATGGCTACACCTTC; CDR3 protein: CASSPFSQGTNYGYTF